The TCR beta chain under discussion was sequenced for a study of cytomegalovirus exposure and HLA in healthy donors. Study observations and caveats: For cytomegalovirus status, the classifier reportedly gave diagnoses with high specificity and sensitivity.

Produced via immunoSEQ multiplex PCR; TCRdb's table is partial and in-frame only. The repertoire includes around 60,000 clones, roughly 90% of them detected once, and about 1% sits in the top ten. Regarding this clone: Its antigen is currently unknown. One end of the junction is discordant with germline, which a read error may explain.

This CDR3 contains 15 residues. Germline CDR1 and CDR2: SGHRS and YFSETQ. The sequence came from a man between 18 and 35 years old in good health and CMV-seronegative. The chain uses TRBV5-1 and TRBJ2-1; 7 positions match TRBD2. Sequencing was performed on PBMCs. CDR3 in DNA: TGCGCCAGCAGCCACCGGGACTACTGGGGGAATGAGCAGCTCTTC. This sequence encodes CASSHRDYWGNEQLF.